These 3 T cell receptor beta chains were sequenced from one sample in a study of blood T cell repertoires in COVID-19. Using immunoSEQ multiplex PCR, the repertoire was profiled, and TCRdb retains in-frame clones only, with some absent. The sample has 97,000 or so clones; 79% are singletons. Sequenced: peripheral blood. The receptors originated from a woman of 80 years or more with active or convalescent COVID-19.

The chain carries TRBV19 and TRBJ2-5, with 7 nucleotides matching TRBD1. The V gene end was trimmed by 3 bases and the J gene end by 5 bases; junction bases not matched to a gene: 6. The CDR3 is 14 residues long. Germline loops: CDR1 LNHDA, CDR2 SQIVND (reference sequence). DNA of the CDR3: TGTGCCAGTAGTATCGGACAGGAATGGGAGACCCAGTACTTC. Translating it yields CASSIGQEWETQYF.

The chain combines TRBV11-3 with TRBJ2-7; the D is unclear. In germline, CDR1 is SGHNT, CDR2 YENEEA. This CDR3 region has 13 residues. V was clipped by 0 bases and J by 5 bases, with 8 bases between them. CDR3 protein: CASSLDLNDEQYF. As DNA, the CDR3 is TGTGCCAGCAGCTTAGATCTTAATGACGAGCAGTACTTC.

The J gene is TRBJ2-1, the V gene TRBV10-3, with 7 bases identical to TRBD2. This CDR3 is 16 amino acids long. CDR1 is ENHRY and CDR2 is SYGVKD in the germline V gene. J was trimmed by 2 bases and V by 0 bases; bases with no gene match: 4. In DNA form, the CDR3 reads TGTGCCATCAGTGAGTCTGTGGGAGGGACCTACAATGAGCAGTTCTTC. Translation gives CAISESVGGTYNEQFF.